This T cell receptor (beta chain) was recorded in a study of T cell responses to AZD1222 COVID-19 vaccine. Study results and caveats: Repertoire samples came only from after the peak T cell response. Females outnumbered males among donors, who were mostly white British; clonal diversity was possibly underestimated. Targets within unmutated variant regions were reportedly found for nearly half of spike-specific TCRs.

Assay: immunoSEQ multiplex PCR; the TCRdb copy retains only in-frame clones and omits some. The data contain approximately 180,000 clones, around nine tenths of them singletons. Germline V CDR1 and CDR2: SGDLS, YYNGEE. CDR3 length equals 15 residues. V was trimmed by 0 bases and J by 0 bases, leaving 8 bases between them. In regard to this clone: What it recognizes is unknown.

This receptor was obtained from an adult in good health. The chain is built from TRBV9 and TRBJ2-3; D ambiguous. The sequences come from peripheral blood, collected on day 0 of AZD1222 vaccination. In nucleotides, the CDR3 is TGTGCCAGCAGCGTAGTCGGCTCCAGCACAGATACGCAGTATTTT. Translated: CASSVVGSSTDTQYF.